This passage covers 23 T cell receptor beta chains from one sample sequenced in a study of T-cell reconstitution after alpha-beta-depleted transplantation in children. Preparing the TCRbeta library involved the use of unique molecular identifiers. TCRdb reanalysed the PCR reads using MiXCR and keeps one entry per CDR3 protein. This sample has 65,000 to 70,000 distinct CDR3 sequences; approximately 4.4% occur once, and the top ten carry 15% to 20%. The source material was PBMCs, mostly from graft donor cells, sampled 180 days after TCRalphabeta/CD19-depleted stem cell transplant. All receptors derive from a boy under two years old who had a stem cell transplant for acute myeloid leukemia, so the T cells may come from the graft donor.

This clonotype was seen at least ten times. This rearrangement joins TRBV4-3 to TRBJ1-2; TRBD1 matches 8 bases. Germline CDR1 and CDR2: LGHNA and YSLEER. This CDR3 contains 16 residues. Germline trimming cut 1 base from V and 5 bases from J; bases unmatched to any gene: 9. The CDR3 loop reads CASSQGGQGKIYGYTF. CDR3 coding DNA: TGCGCCAGCAGCCAAGGCGGACAGGGTAAAATTTATGGCTACACCTTC.

This clonotype was picked up many times. The chain carries TRBV20-1 and TRBJ1-5, with D hard to call. The germline CDR1 and CDR2 sequences are DFQATT and SNEGSKA (reference sequence). Trimming removed 6 bases at V and 1 base at J, with 16 bases between. This CDR3 contains 15 residues. CDR3 region: CSARGSGESNQPQHF. CDR3 nucleotides: TGCAGTGCCCGAGGTAGTGGGGAAAGCAATCAGCCCCAGCATTTT.

This clonotype was counted at least ten times. V gene TRBV18 combines with J gene TRBJ2-4, with D possibly TRBD1 on 5 matching bases. The CDR3 contains 16 residues. Germline V gene sequence: CDR1 KGHSH, CDR2 LQKENI. Trimming removed 6 bases at V and 0 bases at J, with 15 bases between. In DNA form, the CDR3 reads TGTGCCAGCTCTCTCGGACATTTTCTAGCCAAAAACATTCAGTACTTC. It translates to CASSLGHFLAKNIQYF. The entire variable domain, with the rest obtained from reference TRBV18 and TRBJ2-4, is as follows: NAGVMQNPRHLVRRRGQEARLRCSPMKGHSHVYWYRQLPEEGLKFMVYLQKENIIDESGMPKERFSAEFPKEGPSILRIQQVVRGDSAAYFCASSLGHFLAKNIQYFGAGTRLSVL.

This clonotype was seen ten or more times. V usage is TRBV12-3 or TRBV12-4 and J usage is TRBJ2-6; possible D gene TRBD1, 6 bases. The CDR3 is 14 amino acids. V was pared by 5 bases and J by 2 bases, with 7 bases between. DNA of the CDR3: TGTGCCAGCAGTCACAGGGCTGGGGCCAACGTCCTGACTTTC. Amino acids: CASSHRAGANVLTF.

In the case of this clonotype: This clone may be a read error of a much larger clone one base away. V usage is TRBV6-5 and J usage is TRBJ2-7; TRBD1 matches at 7 bases. The J segment lost 3 bases and the V segment lost 0 bases, leaving 2 bases of the junction unmatched. The CDR3 totals 14 residues. CDR1 MNHEY and CDR2 SVGAGI come from the germline V gene. The CDR3 protein is CASSYSRTGYEQYF. As DNA, the CDR3 is TGTGCCAGCAGTTACTCGAGGACAGGCTACGAGCAGTACTTC.

This clonotype was found many times. The chain combines TRBV4-1 with TRBJ1-1; D is undetermined. In germline, CDR1 is MGHRA, CDR2 YSYEKL. The length of the CDR3 is 15 residues. V lost 4 bases and J 1 base, leaving 13 bases between the germline ends. CDR3 sequence reads: CASSPPNPWNTEAFF. CDR3 coding DNA: TGCGCCAGCAGCCCTCCCAATCCGTGGAACACTGAAGCTTTCTTT.

This clonotype was recorded at least ten times. The rearrangement uses TRBV2 and TRBJ1-6; 7 nucleotides match TRBD1. The CDR3 has 16 amino acids. Germline V lookup: CDR1 SNHLY, CDR2 FYNNEI. Trimming at V came to 5 bases and at J to 10 bases, leaving 14 bases not matched to a gene. Written as DNA, the CDR3 is TGTGCCAGCAGTCAACAGGGGATTCCCTTGAACTCACCCCTCCACTTT. This translates into CASSQQGIPLNSPLHF. The full variable domain, completed using reference TRBV2 and TRBJ1-6, is EPEVTQTPSHQVTQMGQEVILRCVPISNHLYFYWYRQILGQKVEFLVSFYNNEISEKSEIFDDQFSVERPDGSNFTLKIRSTKLEDSAMYFCASSQQGIPLNSPLHFGNGTRLTVT.

This clonotype showed up many times. V gene TRBV11-2 combines with J gene TRBJ2-4; D gene uncertain. Germline assignment: CDR1 SGHAT and CDR2 FQNNGV. Trimming stripped 3 bases from V and 8 bases from J, with 11 bases between. This CDR3 is 13 amino acids long. The DNA for the CDR3 is TGTGCCAGCAGCTTTAGTCCGCTAGACATTCAGTACTTC. It specifies CASSFSPLDIQYF.

This clonotype was counted ten times or more. This chain links TRBV14 with TRBJ1-1; no clear D. Per germline, CDR1 SGHDN and CDR2 FVKESK. CDR3 length equals 16 residues. Deletions cut 0 bases from V and 0 bases from J, with 11 bases between. The CDR3, as DNA: TGTGCCAGCAGCCAAGATAAGGAGTATATGAACACTGAAGCTTTCTTT. This encodes CASSQDKEYMNTEAFF.

This clonotype came up many times. The chain uses TRBV13 and TRBJ2-7; 10 bases are shared with TRBD1. Unmatched junction bases numbered 9, after V lost 0 bases and J lost 7 bases. Germline CDR1 PRHDT, CDR2 FYEKMQ (reference sequence). This CDR3 has 16 residues. The CDR3 loop reads CASSLGGQGVFWEQYV. The CDR3 DNA reads as TGTGCCAGCAGCTTAGGTGGACAGGGGGTTTTCTGGGAGCAGTACGTC.

The table lists this clonotype with many counts. The chain is built from TRBV11-2 and TRBJ1-2; tentative D call: TRBD1 (6 bases). The germline V and J ends were trimmed by 5 bases and 2 bases, with 21 bases remaining between them. The CDR3 totals 17 residues. Germline V CDR1 and CDR2: SGHAT, FQNNGV. The CDR3 reads CASSPLTGGRGNYGYTF. In DNA form, the CDR3 reads TGTGCCAGCAGCCCACTTACCGGGGGAAGGGGGAACTATGGCTACACCTTC.

At least ten counts were recorded for this clonotype. V and J are TRBV11-2 and TRBJ2-3; the D is unclear. The CDR3 totals 11 residues. Trimming stripped 5 bases from V and 3 bases from J, with 3 bases between. Germline CDR1 is SGHAT and CDR2 is FQNNGV. The DNA of the CDR3 is TGTGCCAGCAGCGCTACAGATACGCAGTATTTT. This sequence encodes CASSATDTQYF.

Many counts were recorded for this clonotype. The rearrangement links TRBV4-3 to TRBJ2-2; D unclear. In germline, CDR1 is LGHNA, CDR2 YSLEER. V was cut by 0 bases and J by 5 bases, with 10 bases left in between. CDR3 length: 15 residues. The CDR3 DNA reads TGCGCCAGCAGCCAAGATATGGGGTGGACCGGGGAGCTGTTTTTT. Its protein is CASSQDMGWTGELFF.

The chain employs TRBV6-1 and TRBJ1-2, with D possibly matching TRBD1 (5 bases). Trimming removed 5 bases from V and 6 bases from J, with 13 bases in between. The germline V gene encodes CDR1 MNHNS and CDR2 SASEGT. The CDR3 runs 13 residues. The CDR3 region has the DNA TGTGCCAGCAGTCGCGCAGGGAGTCATGGCTACACCTTC. This sequence encodes CASSRAGSHGYTF.

This clonotype was picked up many times. V usage is TRBV11-2 and J usage is TRBJ1-2; tentative D call: TRBD1 (5 bases). CDR3 length equals 16 residues. Germline V lookup: CDR1 SGHAT, CDR2 FQNNGV. Trimming shortened V by 0 bases and J by 6 bases, and 17 bases separated the two germline ends. The CDR3 region is CASSLDFRAGINGYTF. CDR3 DNA: TGTGCCAGCAGCTTAGATTTCCGTGCAGGGATAAATGGCTACACCTTC.

Ten or more counts support this clonotype. In DNA, the CDR3 is TGCGCCAGCAGCTTGGTCGGGGGGTCATACTCCTACAATGAGCAGTTCTTC. Translation gives CASSLVGGSYSYNEQFF. This chain connects TRBV5-1 to TRBJ2-1; 7 bases are a match to TRBD2. The CDR3 covers 17 residues. Looked up from germline, CDR1 is SGHRS and CDR2 is YFSETQ. J gave up 0 bases and V 0 bases, and 6 bases lay outside the gene matches.

This clonotype occurred a few times. The V call is TRBV23-1, the J call TRBJ2-7, with TRBD1 matching over 9 bases. TRBV23-1 is assigned to the ORF class and has an uncertain function. The CDR3 extends over 18 amino acids. V shed 1 base, J shed 2 bases, and the junction held 12 bases outside the gene matches. CDR3 nucleotides: TGCGCCAGCAGTCAATACGACCCCACAGGGGGCTATCCCTACGAGCAGTACGTC. This sequence encodes CASSQYDPTGGYPYEQYV.

This clonotype came up many times. J is TRBJ1-2 and V is TRBV9; D ambiguous. The CDR3 length is 10 residues. With 3 bases removed from V and 9 bases from J, the gap between germline ends came to 6 bases. Germline CDR1 SGDLS, CDR2 YYNGEE. The chain's CDR3 is CASSGSSYTF. The CDR3 coding sequence is TGTGCCAGCAGCGGATCGAGCTACACCTTC.

This clonotype was seen repeatedly, ten times or more. This rearrangement joins TRBV19 to TRBJ1-1; 7 bases map to TRBD1. With V trimmed by 0 bases and J by 0 bases, 10 bases remained unmatched. The CDR3 spans 18 residues. The germline V gene has CDR1 LNHDA and CDR2 SQIVND (reference sequence). CDR3 sequence reads: CASSIEADRRIMNTEAFF. CDR3 coding DNA: TGTGCCAGTAGTATAGAGGCGGACAGGAGAATTATGAACACTGAAGCTTTCTTT. The complete variable domain, with remaining parts taken from reference TRBV19 and TRBJ1-1, reads DGGITQSPKYLFRKEGQNVTLSCEQNLNHDAMYWYRQDPGQGLRLIYYSQIVNDFQKGDIAEGYSVSREKKESFPLTVTSAQKNPTAFYLCASSIEADRRIMNTEAFFGQGTRLTVV.

This clonotype was seen at least ten times. The chain combines TRBV7-9 with TRBJ2-7; D not certain. The germline CDR1 and CDR2 sequences are SEHNR and FQNEAQ (reference sequence). V was clipped by 2 bases and J by 3 bases, with 11 bases between them. The CDR3 spans 14 residues. This CDR3 reads CASSLSQNHYEQYV. Here the CDR3 DNA reads TGTGCCAGCAGCTTAAGCCAGAATCACTACGAGCAGTACGTC.

This clonotype was recorded many times. The rearrangement uses TRBV6-1 and TRBJ1-1, with D hard to call. Germline V gives CDR1 MNHNS, CDR2 SASEGT. V dropped 6 bases and J dropped 1 base, with 9 bases sitting between them. The CDR3 extends over 13 amino acids. The CDR3: CASSASGNTEAFF. The CDR3 coding sequence is TGTGCCAGCAGCGCCTCAGGGAACACTGAAGCTTTCTTT.

The chain's CDR3 is CASGASGQETQYF. Written as DNA, the CDR3 is TGCGCCAGCGGCGCTAGCGGGCAAGAGACCCAGTACTTC. The chain is built from TRBV10-2 and TRBJ2-5, with TRBD2 matching over 8 bases. V lost 8 bases, J lost 2 bases, and 4 bases stayed unmatched. The CDR3 is made up of 13 amino acids. In germline, CDR1 is WSHSY, CDR2 SAAADI.

A remark on this clonotype: This may be a read error, as it is one base from a much larger clone. The chain has TRBV20-1 and TRBJ1-2, with D possibly being TRBD1 (6 bases). The CDR3 sequence is 13 residues long. V lost 3 bases to trimming and J lost 8 bases, with 16 bases between them. Germline V CDR1 and CDR2: DFQATT, SNEGSKA (reference sequence). The CDR3 protein is CSARRDIKAGYTF. The CDR3, as DNA: TGCAGTGCTAGGAGGGACATTAAAGCGGGCTACACCTTC.